Listed here are 26 T cell receptor beta chains from one sample, sequenced in a study of T cell changes during pregnancy in multiple sclerosis. Generated by immunoSEQ multiplex PCR, the TCRdb table keeps only in-frame clones and is missing some. The sample yields about 100,000 clones, over 80% seen once. The sequenced sample was peripheral blood, obtained after pregnancy. The receptors were sampled from a female donor with multiple sclerosis, enrolled in a pregnancy study.

The rearrangement joins TRBV7-9 to TRBJ2-3; 12 bases line up with TRBD2. Per germline, CDR1 SEHNR and CDR2 FQNEAQ (reference sequence). The CDR3 extends over 19 amino acids. The ends lost 5 bases at V and 1 base at J; junction bases unmatched: 13. The CDR3 spells CASSQGPKRLAGGTDTQYF. The CDR3 DNA follows: TGTGCCAGCAGCCAGGGACCGAAGCGACTAGCGGGAGGCACAGATACGCAGTATTTT.

CDR3 nucleotide sequence: TGTGCCAGCAGGTTCCAAACAACTGAAGCTTTCTTT. Amino acids: CASRFQTTEAFF. The chain joins TRBV11-3 to TRBJ1-1; D call uncertain. V was cut by 6 bases and J by 5 bases, with 10 bases left in between. In germline, CDR1 is SGHNT, CDR2 YENEEA. The CDR3 has 12 amino acids.

The chain links TRBV7-8 to TRBJ1-2, with D unresolved. This CDR3 region has 15 residues. The V and J ends lost 1 base and 2 bases respectively, with 11 bases between them. Germline values: CDR1 SGHVS, CDR2 FQNEAQ. In nucleotides, the CDR3 is TGTGCCAGCAGCTTAGAGAGGGCGGACAACTATGGCTACACCTTC. Translating gives CASSLERADNYGYTF.

This chain uses TRBV2 with TRBJ1-1, with D perhaps TRBD1 (5 bases). Trimming stripped 6 bases from V and 0 bases from J, with 8 bases between. The CDR3 sequence is 13 residues long. CDR1 and CDR2 (germline): SNHLY, FYNNEI. The CDR3 region is CASRDNLNTEAFF. The CDR3 DNA reads TGTGCCAGCAGGGACAATTTGAACACTGAAGCTTTCTTT.

The rearrangement uses TRBV6-1 and TRBJ2-1; 8 bases line up with TRBD1. This CDR3 has 16 amino acids. Germline V CDR1 and CDR2: MNHNS, SASEGT. With 3 bases clipped from V and 12 bases from J, the junction kept 16 bases outside the gene matches. CDR3 nucleotides: TGTGCCAGCAGTGAGGCGGGACAGGCCAATTCTGCTGGGCAGTTCTTC. This encodes CASSEAGQANSAGQFF.

The genes are TRBV13 and TRBJ1-1; D unresolved. The CDR3 runs to 15 residues. CDR1 and CDR2 (germline): PRHDT, FYEKMQ (reference sequence). The germline V and J ends were trimmed by 1 base and 0 bases, with 9 bases remaining between them. As DNA, the CDR3 is TGTGCCAGCAGCTTAGCACAGCGGTTGAACACTGAAGCTTTCTTT. Translating it yields CASSLAQRLNTEAFF.

V and J are TRBV6-6 and TRBJ2-7; 7 positions match TRBD1. Germline V gene sequence: CDR1 MNHNY, CDR2 SVGAGI (reference sequence). Germline trimming cut 2 bases from V and 3 bases from J; bases unmatched to any gene: 7. The length of the CDR3 is 15 residues. The CDR3 loop is CASSYGAQGVYEQYF. The CDR3 DNA is TGTGCCAGCAGTTACGGTGCCCAGGGGGTCTACGAGCAGTACTTC.

The CDR3 sequence is CASSLVGGGAYEQYF. The CDR3 DNA reads as TGTGCCAGCAGCTTAGTAGGCGGGGGGGCCTACGAGCAGTACTTC. The chain joins TRBV7-8 to TRBJ2-7, with TRBD2 matching 9 bases. The ends lost 1 base at V and 2 bases at J; junction bases unmatched: 3. Germline V gene lookup returns CDR1 SGHVS and CDR2 FQNEAQ. CDR3 size: 15 residues.

This chain joins TRBV13 and TRBJ1-1; 10 nucleotides agree with TRBD1. Trimming at V came to 6 bases and at J to 3 bases, leaving 4 bases not matched to a gene. CDR3 size: 14 residues. The germline gives CDR1 PRHDT, CDR2 FYEKMQ (reference sequence). CDR3 protein: CASREGQGYTEAFF. As DNA, the CDR3 is TGTGCCAGCAGGGAGGGACAGGGGTACACTGAAGCTTTCTTT.

To note about this clone: One junction end does not reproduce the germline sequence, and a read error may be involved. The chain joins TRBV5-6 to TRBJ2-5; 10 bases fit TRBD2. The CDR3 loop spans 16 amino acids. CDR1 and CDR2 from the germline V gene are SGHDT and YYEEEE. CDR3 sequence reads: CAGSLRILAGQETQYF. The CDR3 bases are TGTGCCGGCAGCTTGAGGATACTAGCGGGACAAGAGACCCAGTACTTC.

The V call is TRBV9, the J call TRBJ1-3; 8 nucleotides match TRBD1. Germline V lookup: CDR1 SGDLS, CDR2 YYNGEE. This CDR3 is built from 14 residues. V was clipped by 0 bases and J by 4 bases; unmatched bases: 0. The CDR3 reads CASSVGTGGNTIYF. In DNA, the CDR3 is TGTGCCAGCAGCGTAGGGACAGGGGGAAACACCATATATTTT.

The chain is built from TRBV6-5 and TRBJ2-1; D gene unclear. This CDR3 has 13 amino acids. Deletions cut 1 base from V and 6 bases from J, with 7 bases between. Germline lookup yields CDR1 MNHEY and CDR2 SVGAGI. CDR3 bases: TGTGCCAGCAGTTACTATCAAGCCAATGAGCAGTTCTTC. Amino acids: CASSYYQANEQFF.

The genes are TRBV6-5 and TRBJ1-2; D ambiguous. Trimming pared 4 bases from V and 2 bases from J, leaving 17 bases between. Germline loops: CDR1 MNHEY, CDR2 SVGAGI. This CDR3 has 16 amino acids. CDR3 residues: CASSSHPEEENYGYTF. The CDR3, as DNA: TGTGCCAGCAGTTCCCACCCGGAGGAGGAGAACTATGGCTACACCTTC.

This rearrangement joins TRBV6-5 to TRBJ2-5; TRBD2 matches at 8 bases. Germline trimming cut 2 bases from V and 5 bases from J; bases unmatched to any gene: 4. This CDR3 comprises 14 residues. The germline gives CDR1 MNHEY, CDR2 SVGAGI. The CDR3 is CASSYEAGVETQYF. The CDR3 bases are TGTGCCAGCAGTTACGAAGCGGGAGTGGAGACCCAGTACTTC.

The chain combines TRBV7-2 with TRBJ2-7, with TRBD2 matching 15 bases. Losses at the gene ends were 5 bases for V and 4 bases for J; bases not matched to a gene: 15. The CDR3 has 19 residues. The germline V gene has CDR1 SGHTA and CDR2 FQGNSA. The CDR3 DNA reads TGTGCCAGCAGCCCACACTCTTCCGGGACTAGCGGGAGGAGGTACGAGCAGTACTTC. Encoded protein: CASSPHSSGTSGRRYEQYF.

The CDR3 protein is CASSHDASGELFF. The CDR3, as DNA: TGTGCCAGCAGCCACGATGCGTCCGGGGAGCTGTTTTTT. The V call is TRBV5-4, the J call TRBJ2-2, with D unresolved. The length of the CDR3 is 13 residues. Germline CDR1 SGHNT, CDR2 YYREEE (reference sequence). V was shortened by 4 bases and J by 6 bases, with 10 bases between the two germline ends.

V is TRBV9 and J is TRBJ2-1; TRBD1 aligns across 7 bases. Germline V gives CDR1 SGDLS, CDR2 YYNGEE. With 5 bases clipped from V and 3 bases from J, the junction kept 8 bases outside the gene matches. The CDR3 runs to 15 residues. Here the CDR3 reads CASSKKTGSYNEQFF. The CDR3 coding sequence is TGTGCCAGCAGTAAGAAGACAGGGAGCTACAATGAGCAGTTCTTC.

The V call is TRBV5-1, the J call TRBJ1-6; D is uncertain. V was cut by 0 bases and J by 8 bases, with 15 bases left in between. Per germline, CDR1 SGHRS and CDR2 YFSETQ. The CDR3 has 16 residues. CDR3 loop: CASSLVGEGRDSPLHF. The CDR3 nucleotides are TGCGCCAGCAGCTTGGTAGGAGAGGGAAGAGATTCACCCCTCCACTTT.

V is TRBV5-1 and J is TRBJ2-7, with TRBD1 matching 8 bases. V shed 0 bases, J shed 3 bases, and the junction held 14 bases outside the gene matches. CDR3 length equals 18 residues. Germline CDR1 reads SGHRS; CDR2 reads YFSETQ. CDR3 DNA sequence: TGCGCCAGCAGCTTGGCCGGGGGTGGACAGGGCCTGTTCTACGAGCAGTACTTC. Its protein product is CASSLAGGGQGLFYEQYF.

V gene TRBV14 combines with J gene TRBJ2-1; 10 positions match TRBD2. The CDR3 spans 18 residues. Per germline, CDR1 SGHDN and CDR2 FVKESK. V was clipped by 0 bases and J by 7 bases; unmatched bases: 12. In DNA, the CDR3 is TGTGCCAGCAGCCAAGATCTGGCTAGCGGGAGTTTCCCTAATGAGCAGTTCTTC. It translates to CASSQDLASGSFPNEQFF.

This chain joins TRBV5-6 and TRBJ2-7; 8 nucleotides agree with TRBD1. CDR3 length: 13 amino acids. Germline CDR1 and CDR2: SGHDT and YYEEEE. V dropped 5 bases and J dropped 2; count of bases not matched to a gene: 3. CDR3 sequence: CASSRTGPYEQYF. The CDR3 DNA reads as TGTGCCAGCAGTCGGACAGGGCCCTACGAGCAGTACTTC.

The chain has TRBV4-3 and TRBJ2-2; D is uncertain. Trimming cost V 3 bases and J 0 bases, with 11 bases left between them. The CDR3 covers 16 residues. Germline-derived CDR1 and CDR2 are LGHNA and YSLEER. The CDR3 coding sequence is TGCGCCAGCAGCCAGACCCCTCAGGCGAACACCGGGGAGCTGTTTTTT. Its protein is CASSQTPQANTGELFF.

The chain recombines TRBV6-5 with TRBJ1-2; D might be TRBD1 (5 bases). The CDR3 spans 14 residues. Germline assignment: CDR1 MNHEY and CDR2 SVGAGI. V lost 5 bases to trimming and J lost 0 bases, with 10 bases between them. The DNA for the CDR3 is TGTGCCAGCAGTCCGGGGGGTTCTAACTATGGCTACACCTTC. This codes for CASSPGGSNYGYTF.

This clone has a single count. This sequence joins TRBV27 and TRBJ1-6; D is perhaps TRBD1 (6 bases). The CDR3 is 15 amino acids. Germline V gives CDR1 MNHEY, CDR2 SMNVEV (reference sequence). Trimming left V 0 bases short and J 10 bases short, with 13 bases between. CDR3 nucleotide sequence: TGTGCCAGCAGTTTATCGGGGGCGCCGCGGTCACCCCTCCACTTT. Its protein product is CASSLSGAPRSPLHF.

This clone was seen just once. In DNA, the CDR3 is TGTGCCAGCAGTTTAGGGACAGGGGGAAGGACAGATACGCAGTATTTT. It specifies CASSLGTGGRTDTQYF. The genes are TRBV6-5 and TRBJ2-3, with 11 bases aligning to TRBD1. From germline, CDR1 is MNHEY and CDR2 SVGAGI. This CDR3 has 16 residues. The junction had 6 bases not matched to a gene; V was cut back by 4 bases and J by 3 bases.

The chain links TRBV6-5 to TRBJ1-6; no firm D call. The CDR3 spans 13 residues. With 0 bases removed from V and 11 bases from J, the gap between germline ends came to 8 bases. The V gene's germline CDR1 is MNHEY and CDR2 SVGAGI. CDR3 sequence reads: CASSYSERAPLHF. The CDR3 DNA reads TGTGCCAGCAGTTACTCAGAGAGAGCACCCCTCCACTTT.